The entry below gives a single TCR beta chain sequence along with its context. Its antigen is not known. A universal primer site and UMIs were added as TCR cDNA was made by 5'RACE template switching. One entry per CDR3 protein, called by TCRdb with MiXCR from the 5' RACE reads. Of over 250,000 distinct CDR3 sequences detected, roughly 4.3% appear once; the ten largest clones hold roughly 25%. This sample stems from a study of T cells after yellow fever vaccination. Turning to the study itself: SMART-Seq v4 Ultra Low Input handled preparation of low-cell-number fractions. Overall study findings and caveats: Contaminants from the bulk population, in the form of abundant clonotypes, could be found in FACS-sorted repertoires. The appearance of a small share of clonotypes in both CD4 and CD8 compartments was observed.

The V gene's germline CDR1 is LGHDT and CDR2 YNNKEL (reference sequence). The CDR3 runs to 15 residues. V was cut by 4 bases and J by 0 bases, with 13 bases left in between. This chain joins TRBV3-1 and TRBJ2-7; D is unresolved. Sequenced here: PBMCs, sampled 5 days after the yellow fever booster vaccination. This receptor was obtained from a man between 18 and 29 years old who received the YFV17D yellow fever vaccine. The CDR3 protein is CASSPPNAFSYEQYF. In DNA, the CDR3 is TGTGCCAGCAGCCCACCGAACGCCTTCTCCTACGAGCAGTACTTC.